A selection of T cell receptor beta chains follows, all from one sample in a study of blood T cell repertoires in COVID-19. Data came from immunoSEQ multiplex PCR; TCRdb stores just in-frame clones and leaves some out. Among approximately 46,000 clones listed, 70% to 90% were seen once. Sequencing was carried out using peripheral blood. The source of these receptors is a human donor in a cohort sampled during active COVID-19. Each CDR3 is given with its conserved first and last residue. The D gene is left open where the match is weak. For some rows the clone size is stated as once, few or many, or as a class when expanded; others skip it.

J gene: TRBJ1-5; CDR3 length: 13; D gene: .; clone size: few; V gene: TRBV12-3/TRBV12-4; CDR3 protein: CASSWLPAGPQHF; CDR3 DNA: TGTGCCAGCAGTTGGCTCCCCGCGGGGCCCCAGCATTTT
J gene: TRBJ2-5; CDR3 length: 14; D gene: .; clone size: medium-sized; V gene: TRBV5-1; CDR3 protein: CASSLGTIQETQYF; CDR3 DNA: TGCGCCAGCAGCTTGGGGACAATCCAAGAGACCCAGTACTTC
J gene: TRBJ2-2; CDR3 length: 16; D gene: TRBD1; clone size: .; V gene: TRBV4-2; CDR3 protein: CASSPGQGANTGELFF; CDR3 DNA: TGTGCCAGCAGCCCGGGACAGGGGGCGAACACCGGGGAGCTGTTTTTT
J gene: TRBJ2-1; CDR3 length: 15; D gene: .; clone size: .; V gene: TRBV3-1/TRBV3-2; CDR3 protein: CASSQERLVDNEQFF; CDR3 DNA: TGTGCCAGCAGCCAAGAGCGACTCGTTGACAATGAGCAGTTCTTC
J gene: TRBJ2-4; CDR3 length: 16; D gene: TRBD2; clone size: .; V gene: TRBV3-1/TRBV3-2; CDR3 protein: CASSPPSGGALNIQYF; CDR3 DNA: TGTGCCAGCAGCCCTCCTAGCGGGGGGGCCCTGAACATTCAGTACTTC
J gene: TRBJ2-1; CDR3 length: 15; D gene: TRBD1; clone size: .; V gene: TRBV6-6; CDR3 protein: CASSAPGQGGNEQFF; CDR3 DNA: TGTGCCAGCAGTGCACCGGGACAGGGGGGGAATGAGCAGTTCTTC
J gene: TRBJ1-6; CDR3 length: 15; D gene: TRBD1; clone size: .; V gene: TRBV11-1; CDR3 protein: CASSHRGTVNSPLHF; CDR3 DNA: TGTGCCAGCAGCCACCGGGGGACAGTCAATTCACCCCTCCACTTT
J gene: TRBJ2-5; CDR3 length: 15; D gene: .; clone size: .; V gene: TRBV5-1; CDR3 protein: CASREGTRYEETQYF; CDR3 DNA: TGCGCCAGCCGAGAGGGGACAAGGTACGAAGAGACCCAGTACTTC
J gene: TRBJ1-3; CDR3 length: 13; D gene: TRBD1; clone size: few; V gene: TRBV29-1; CDR3 protein: CSVRTGAGNTIYF; CDR3 DNA: TGCAGCGTTAGGACAGGAGCTGGAAACACCATATATTTT
J gene: TRBJ2-1; CDR3 length: 12; D gene: .; clone size: .; V gene: TRBV7-9; CDR3 protein: CATRTTGNEQFF; CDR3 DNA: TGTGCCACCAGGACTACCGGCAATGAGCAGTTCTTC
J gene: TRBJ2-7; CDR3 length: 13; D gene: TRBD1; clone size: .; V gene: TRBV11-2; CDR3 protein: CASSLITGVGQYF; CDR3 DNA: TGTGCCAGCAGCTTAATAACAGGGGTCGGGCAGTACTTC
J gene: TRBJ2-7; CDR3 length: 14; D gene: TRBD2; clone size: .; V gene: TRBV11-3; CDR3 protein: CASSSGGNPYEQYF; CDR3 DNA: TGTGCCAGCAGCTCGGGGGGGAACCCCTACGAGCAGTACTTC
J gene: TRBJ2-2; CDR3 length: 16; D gene: .; clone size: .; V gene: TRBV6-6; CDR3 protein: CASSYPHGLNTGELFF; CDR3 DNA: TGTGCCAGCAGTTACCCACACGGACTGAACACCGGGGAGCTGTTTTTT
J gene: TRBJ2-7; CDR3 length: 13; D gene: .; clone size: few; V gene: TRBV7-2; CDR3 protein: CASSLNRDYEQYF; CDR3 DNA: TGTGCCAGCAGCTTAAACAGGGACTACGAGCAGTACTTC
J gene: TRBJ2-3; CDR3 length: 19; D gene: TRBD2; clone size: .; V gene: TRBV27; CDR3 protein: CASSFTGLAGRPRGGAQYF; CDR3 DNA: TGTGCCAGCAGTTTCACAGGACTAGCGGGGAGACCGCGCGGGGGTGCGCAGTATTTT
J gene: TRBJ1-6; CDR3 length: 15; D gene: .; clone size: once; V gene: TRBV6-1; CDR3 protein: CASSERSAGNSPLHF; CDR3 DNA: TGTGCCAGCAGTGAACGGTCCGCAGGGAATTCACCCCTCCACTTT
J gene: TRBJ2-7; CDR3 length: 14; D gene: TRBD2; clone size: .; V gene: TRBV7-6; CDR3 protein: CASSPGTSGGGQYF; CDR3 DNA: TGTGCCAGCAGCCCCGGGACTAGCGGGGGGGGGCAGTACTTC
J gene: TRBJ1-5; CDR3 length: 15; D gene: TRBD1; clone size: .; V gene: TRBV10-3; CDR3 protein: CAISESRGGGEPQHF; CDR3 DNA: TGTGCCATCAGTGAGTCTAGAGGGGGCGGGGAGCCCCAGCATTTT
J gene: TRBJ2-3; CDR3 length: 15; D gene: .; clone size: .; V gene: TRBV5-4; CDR3 protein: CASSSAVFSTDTQYF; CDR3 DNA: TGTGCCAGCAGCTCCGCGGTCTTTAGCACAGATACGCAGTATTTT
J gene: TRBJ1-6; CDR3 length: 18; D gene: .; clone size: .; V gene: TRBV28; CDR3 protein: CASSLGGTGRDNNSPLHF; CDR3 DNA: TGTGCCAGCAGTTTAGGAGGGACGGGGAGGGATAATAATTCACCCCTCCACTTT
J gene: TRBJ1-1; CDR3 length: 16; D gene: TRBD1; clone size: .; V gene: TRBV4-2; CDR3 protein: CASSHLSDRGGTEAFF; CDR3 DNA: TGTGCCAGCAGCCACCTTTCGGACAGGGGCGGCACTGAAGCTTTCTTT
J gene: TRBJ1-2; CDR3 length: 13; D gene: .; clone size: .; V gene: TRBV6-2/TRBV6-3; CDR3 protein: CASSLRGGNGYTF; CDR3 DNA: TGTGCCAGCAGTTTGCGGGGAGGCAATGGCTACACCTTC
J gene: TRBJ2-1; CDR3 length: 12; D gene: .; clone size: .; V gene: TRBV3-1/TRBV3-2; CDR3 protein: CASSQGGGEQFF; CDR3 DNA: TGTGCCAGCAGCCAAGGGGGAGGCGAGCAGTTCTTC
J gene: TRBJ1-6; CDR3 length: 14; D gene: TRBD1; clone size: .; V gene: TRBV10-3; CDR3 protein: CAIRGQGTNSPLHF; CDR3 DNA: TGTGCCATCAGAGGACAGGGGACGAATTCACCCCTCCACTTT
J gene: TRBJ2-3; CDR3 length: 15; D gene: .; clone size: .; V gene: TRBV6-5; CDR3 protein: CASTRSRASTDTQYF; CDR3 DNA: TGTGCCAGCACCCGAAGCAGGGCAAGCACAGATACGCAGTATTTT
J gene: TRBJ2-3; CDR3 length: 14; D gene: TRBD1; clone size: .; V gene: TRBV5-1; CDR3 protein: CASSLGGPTDTQYF; CDR3 DNA: TGCGCCAGCAGCTTAGGGGGCCCCACAGATACGCAGTATTTT
J gene: TRBJ2-7; CDR3 length: 14; D gene: .; clone size: once; V gene: TRBV5-4; CDR3 protein: CASSLGQGRDEQYF; CDR3 DNA: TGTGCCAGCAGCTTGGGGCAGGGGCGGGACGAGCAGTACTTC
J gene: TRBJ2-7; CDR3 length: 15; D gene: TRBD1; clone size: once; V gene: TRBV7-6; CDR3 protein: CASSPSATGGSEQYF; CDR3 DNA: TGTGCCAGCAGCCCATCCGCGACAGGGGGCAGCGAGCAGTACTTC
J gene: TRBJ1-6; CDR3 length: 14; D gene: .; clone size: .; V gene: TRBV3-1/TRBV3-2; CDR3 protein: CASSFPSGHSPLHF; CDR3 DNA: TGTGCCAGCAGCTTTCCCTCAGGGCACTCACCCCTCCACTTT
J gene: TRBJ2-3; CDR3 length: 15; D gene: .; clone size: .; V gene: TRBV9; CDR3 protein: CASSVAEPGADTQYF; CDR3 DNA: TGTGCCAGCAGCGTAGCCGAGCCCGGGGCAGATACGCAGTATTTT